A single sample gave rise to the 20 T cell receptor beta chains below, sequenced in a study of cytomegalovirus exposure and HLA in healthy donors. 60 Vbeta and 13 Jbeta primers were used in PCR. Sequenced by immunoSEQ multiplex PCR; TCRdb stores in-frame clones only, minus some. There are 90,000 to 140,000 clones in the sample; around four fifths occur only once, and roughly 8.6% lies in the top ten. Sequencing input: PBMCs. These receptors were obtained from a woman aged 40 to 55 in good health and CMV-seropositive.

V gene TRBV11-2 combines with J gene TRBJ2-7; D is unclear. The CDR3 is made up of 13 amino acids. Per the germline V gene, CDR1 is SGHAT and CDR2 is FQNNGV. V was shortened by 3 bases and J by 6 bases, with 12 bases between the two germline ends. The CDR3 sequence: CASSLSFRAEQYF. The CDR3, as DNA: TGTGCCAGCAGCTTGAGCTTCCGCGCCGAGCAGTACTTC.

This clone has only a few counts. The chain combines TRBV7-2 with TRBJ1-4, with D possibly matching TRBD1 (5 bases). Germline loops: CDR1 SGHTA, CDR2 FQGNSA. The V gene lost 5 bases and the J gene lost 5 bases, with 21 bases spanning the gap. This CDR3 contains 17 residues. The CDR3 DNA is TGTGCCAGCAGCCCCACAGGCGGTCACGCATTAAATGAAAAACTGTTTTTT. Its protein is CASSPTGGHALNEKLFF. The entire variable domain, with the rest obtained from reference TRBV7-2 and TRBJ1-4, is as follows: GAGVSQSPSNKVTEKGKDVELRCDPISGHTALYWYRQSLGQGLEFLIYFQGNSAPDKSGLPSDRFSAERTGGSVSTLTIQRTQQEDSAVYLCASSPTGGHALNEKLFFGSGTQLSVL.

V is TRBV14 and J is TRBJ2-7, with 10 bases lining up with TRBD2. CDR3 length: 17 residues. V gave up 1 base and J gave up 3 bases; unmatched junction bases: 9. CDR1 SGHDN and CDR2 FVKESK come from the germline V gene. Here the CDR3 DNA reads TGTGCCAGCAGCCAAGGGGAAGGACTAGCGGAAATCTACGAGCAGTACTTC. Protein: CASSQGEGLAEIYEQYF.

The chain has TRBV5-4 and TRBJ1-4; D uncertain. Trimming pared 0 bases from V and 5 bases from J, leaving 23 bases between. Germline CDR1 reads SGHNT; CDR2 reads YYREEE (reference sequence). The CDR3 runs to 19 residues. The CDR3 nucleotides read TGTGCCAGCAGCTTGGCGCGGGAGATCGTTACGTGGGCCAATGAAAAACTGTTTTTT. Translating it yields CASSLAREIVTWANEKLFF.

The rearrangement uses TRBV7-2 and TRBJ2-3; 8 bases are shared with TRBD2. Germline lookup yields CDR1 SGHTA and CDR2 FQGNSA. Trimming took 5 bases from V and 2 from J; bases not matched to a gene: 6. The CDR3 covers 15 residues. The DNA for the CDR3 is TGTGCCAGCAGCCCGGGGGGGGTTCTCACAGATACGCAGTATTTT. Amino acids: CASSPGGVLTDTQYF.

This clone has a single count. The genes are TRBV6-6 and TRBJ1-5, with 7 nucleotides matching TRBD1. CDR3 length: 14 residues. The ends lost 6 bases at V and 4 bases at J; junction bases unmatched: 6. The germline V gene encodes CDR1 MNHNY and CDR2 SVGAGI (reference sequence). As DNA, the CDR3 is TGTGCCAGCAGCGCGGACAGGAGGAATCAGCCCCAGCATTTT. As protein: CASSADRRNQPQHF.

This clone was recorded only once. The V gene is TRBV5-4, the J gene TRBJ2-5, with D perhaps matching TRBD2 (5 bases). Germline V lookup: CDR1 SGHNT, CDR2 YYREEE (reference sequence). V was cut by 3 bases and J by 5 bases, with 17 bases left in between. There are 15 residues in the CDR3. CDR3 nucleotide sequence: TGTGCCAGCAGCTCCCCAATGGCTAGCTTGGAGACCCAGTACTTC. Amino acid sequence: CASSSPMASLETQYF.

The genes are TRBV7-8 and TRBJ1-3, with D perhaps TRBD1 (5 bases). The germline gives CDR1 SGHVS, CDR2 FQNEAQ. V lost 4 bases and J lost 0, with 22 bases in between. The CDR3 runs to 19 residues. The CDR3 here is CASSSLRVPISISGNTIYF. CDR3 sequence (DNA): TGTGCCAGCAGCTCCCTCAGGGTTCCAATCTCCATCTCTGGAAACACCATATATTTT.

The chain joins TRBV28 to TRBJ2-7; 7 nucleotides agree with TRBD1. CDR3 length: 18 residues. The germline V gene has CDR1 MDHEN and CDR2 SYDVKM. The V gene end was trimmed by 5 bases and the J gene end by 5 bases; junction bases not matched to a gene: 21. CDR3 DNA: TGTGCCAGCAGTCCTATCTTTATAGTAGACAGGGCGGTTGACGAGCAGTACTTC. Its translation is CASSPIFIVDRAVDEQYF.

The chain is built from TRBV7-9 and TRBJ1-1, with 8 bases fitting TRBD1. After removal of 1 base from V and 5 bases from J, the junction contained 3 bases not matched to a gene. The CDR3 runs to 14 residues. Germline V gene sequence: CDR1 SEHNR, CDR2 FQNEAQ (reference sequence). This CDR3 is CASSLVTGGTEAFF. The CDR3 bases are TGTGCCAGCAGCTTAGTCACAGGGGGGACTGAAGCTTTCTTT.

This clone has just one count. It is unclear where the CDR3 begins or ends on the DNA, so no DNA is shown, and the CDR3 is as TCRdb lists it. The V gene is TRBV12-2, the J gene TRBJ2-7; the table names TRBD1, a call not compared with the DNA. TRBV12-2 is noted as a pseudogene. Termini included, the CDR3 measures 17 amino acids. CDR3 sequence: CASRLSPWGQGSGEQYF.

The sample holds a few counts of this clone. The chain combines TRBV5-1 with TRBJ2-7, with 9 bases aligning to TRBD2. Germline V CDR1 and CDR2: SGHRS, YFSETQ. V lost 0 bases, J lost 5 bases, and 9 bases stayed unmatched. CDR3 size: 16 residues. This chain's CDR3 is CASSLVGRAGGDEQYF. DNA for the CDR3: TGCGCCAGCAGCTTGGTCGGGCGAGCGGGAGGCGACGAGCAGTACTTC. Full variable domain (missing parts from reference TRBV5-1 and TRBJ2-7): KAGVTQTPRYLIKTRGQQVTLSCSPISGHRSVSWYQQTPGQGLQFLFEYFSETQRNKGNFPGRFSGRQFSNSRSEMNVSTLELGDSALYLCASSLVGRAGGDEQYFGPGTRLTVT.

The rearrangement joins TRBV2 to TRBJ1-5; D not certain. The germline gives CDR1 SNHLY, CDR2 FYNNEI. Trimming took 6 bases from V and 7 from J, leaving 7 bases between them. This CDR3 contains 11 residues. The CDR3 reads CASSLSQPQHF. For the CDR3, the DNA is TGTGCCAGCAGCCTTTCCCAGCCCCAGCATTTT.

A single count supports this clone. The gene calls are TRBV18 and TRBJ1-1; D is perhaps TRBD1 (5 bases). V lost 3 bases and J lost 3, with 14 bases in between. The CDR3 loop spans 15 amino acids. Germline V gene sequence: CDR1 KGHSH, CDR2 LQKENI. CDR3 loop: CASSPNRGLDTEAFF. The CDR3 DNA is TGTGCCAGCTCACCTAATAGGGGCTTGGACACTGAAGCTTTCTTT. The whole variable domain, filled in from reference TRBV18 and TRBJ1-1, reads NAGVMQNPRHLVRRRGQEARLRCSPMKGHSHVYWYRQLPEEGLKFMVYLQKENIIDESGMPKERFSAEFPKEGPSILRIQQVVRGDSAAYFCASSPNRGLDTEAFFGQGTRLTVV.

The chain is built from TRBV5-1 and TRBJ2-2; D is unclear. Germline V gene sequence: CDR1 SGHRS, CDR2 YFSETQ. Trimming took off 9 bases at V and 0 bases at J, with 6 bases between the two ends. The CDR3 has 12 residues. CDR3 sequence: CATTPNTGELFF. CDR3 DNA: TGCGCCACCACTCCGAACACCGGGGAGCTGTTTTTT.

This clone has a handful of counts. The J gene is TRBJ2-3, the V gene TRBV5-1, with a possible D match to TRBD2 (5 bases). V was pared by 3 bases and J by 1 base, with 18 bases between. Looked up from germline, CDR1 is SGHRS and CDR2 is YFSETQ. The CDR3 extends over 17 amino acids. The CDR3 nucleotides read TGCGCCAGCAGCTCCCCCCGGAGTAGCGATGGCACAGATACGCAGTATTTT. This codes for CASSSPRSSDGTDTQYF.

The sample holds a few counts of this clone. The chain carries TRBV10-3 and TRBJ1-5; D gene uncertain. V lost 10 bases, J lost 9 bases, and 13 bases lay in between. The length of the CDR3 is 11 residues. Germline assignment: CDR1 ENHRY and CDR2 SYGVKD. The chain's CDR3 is CASSPSGPQHF. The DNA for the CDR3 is TGTGCCAGCAGCCCGAGTGGGCCCCAGCATTTT.

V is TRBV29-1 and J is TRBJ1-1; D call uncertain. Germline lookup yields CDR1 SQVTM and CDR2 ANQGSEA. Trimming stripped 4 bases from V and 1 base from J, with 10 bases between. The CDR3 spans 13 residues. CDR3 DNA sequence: TGCAGCGTTGGGAGGAGGCGGAACACTGAAGCTTTCTTT. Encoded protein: CSVGRRRNTEAFF.

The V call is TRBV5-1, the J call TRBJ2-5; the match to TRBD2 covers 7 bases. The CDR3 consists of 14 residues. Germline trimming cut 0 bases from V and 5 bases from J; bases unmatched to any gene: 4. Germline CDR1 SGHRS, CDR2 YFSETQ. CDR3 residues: CASSLGGRSETQYF. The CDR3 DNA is TGCGCCAGCAGCTTGGGCGGGAGATCGGAGACCCAGTACTTC.

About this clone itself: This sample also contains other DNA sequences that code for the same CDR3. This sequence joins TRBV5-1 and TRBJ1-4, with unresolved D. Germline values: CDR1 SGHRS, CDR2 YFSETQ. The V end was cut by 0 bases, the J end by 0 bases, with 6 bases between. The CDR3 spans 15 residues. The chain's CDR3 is CASSLVGATNEKLFF. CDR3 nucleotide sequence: TGCGCCAGCAGCTTGGTGGGAGCAACTAATGAAAAACTGTTTTTT.